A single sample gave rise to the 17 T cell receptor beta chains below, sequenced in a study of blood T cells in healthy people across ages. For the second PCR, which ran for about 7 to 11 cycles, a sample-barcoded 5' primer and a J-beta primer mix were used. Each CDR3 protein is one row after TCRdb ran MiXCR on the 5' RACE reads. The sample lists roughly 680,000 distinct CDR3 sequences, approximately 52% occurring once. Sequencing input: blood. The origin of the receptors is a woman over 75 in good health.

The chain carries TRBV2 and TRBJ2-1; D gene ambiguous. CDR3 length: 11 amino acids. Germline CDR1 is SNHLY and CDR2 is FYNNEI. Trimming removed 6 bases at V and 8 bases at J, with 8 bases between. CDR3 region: CASRGSDEQFF. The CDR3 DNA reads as TGTGCCAGCAGGGGTTCGGATGAGCAGTTCTTC.

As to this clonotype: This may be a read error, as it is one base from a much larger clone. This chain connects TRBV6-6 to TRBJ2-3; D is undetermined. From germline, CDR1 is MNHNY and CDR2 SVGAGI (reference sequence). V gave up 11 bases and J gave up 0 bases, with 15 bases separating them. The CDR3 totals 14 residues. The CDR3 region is CACGDQASTDTQYF. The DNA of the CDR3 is TGTGCCTGCGGAGACCAGGCTAGCACAGATACGCAGTATTTT.

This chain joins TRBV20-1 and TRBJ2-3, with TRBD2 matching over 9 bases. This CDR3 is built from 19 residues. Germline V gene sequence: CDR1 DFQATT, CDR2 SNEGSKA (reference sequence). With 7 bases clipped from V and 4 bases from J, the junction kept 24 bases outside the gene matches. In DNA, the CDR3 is TGCAGTGTTGAAGAGAGAGGGTTTAATAGCGGGAGATTTGCAGATACGCAGTATTTT. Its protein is CSVEERGFNSGRFADTQYF.

Here the CDR3 reads CASSLSPEGRETQYF. In DNA, the CDR3 is TGTGCCAGCAGTTTATCCCCCGAAGGGAGGGAGACCCAGTACTTC. The chain combines TRBV27 with TRBJ2-5; D is possibly TRBD2 (6 bases). This CDR3 has 15 amino acids. V lost 0 bases and J 5 bases, leaving 13 bases between the germline ends. Germline V gene lookup returns CDR1 MNHEY and CDR2 SMNVEV (reference sequence).

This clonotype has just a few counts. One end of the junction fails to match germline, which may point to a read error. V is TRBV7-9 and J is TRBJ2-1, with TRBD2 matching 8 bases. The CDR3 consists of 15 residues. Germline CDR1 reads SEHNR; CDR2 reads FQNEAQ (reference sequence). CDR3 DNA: TGTGCCGGCAGCTTAGCCAGCGGGAGATCAAATGAGCAGTTCTTC. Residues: CAGSLASGRSNEQFF.

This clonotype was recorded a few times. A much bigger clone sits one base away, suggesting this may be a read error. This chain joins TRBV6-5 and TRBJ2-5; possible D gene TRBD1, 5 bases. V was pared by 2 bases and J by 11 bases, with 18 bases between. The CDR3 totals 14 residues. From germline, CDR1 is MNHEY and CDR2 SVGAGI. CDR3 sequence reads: CASSYGRVLNEQYF. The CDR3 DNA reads TGTGCCAGCAGTTACGGCAGGGTCCTAAATGAGCAGTACTTC.

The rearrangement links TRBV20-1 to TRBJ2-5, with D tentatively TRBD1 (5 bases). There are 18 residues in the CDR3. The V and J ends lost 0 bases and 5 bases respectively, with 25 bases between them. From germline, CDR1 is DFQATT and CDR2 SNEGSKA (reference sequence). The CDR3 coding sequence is TGCAGTGCTAGAGATCAGGGCACGTCGGCAAGGGTTGAGGAGACCCAGTACTTC. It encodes CSARDQGTSARVEETQYF.

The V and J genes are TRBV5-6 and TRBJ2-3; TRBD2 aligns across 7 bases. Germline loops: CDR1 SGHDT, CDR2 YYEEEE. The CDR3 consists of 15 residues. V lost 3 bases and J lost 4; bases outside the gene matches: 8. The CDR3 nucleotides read TGTGCCAGCAGCTCCATTCGGGGGGAGGCAGATACGCAGTATTTT. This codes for CASSSIRGEADTQYF.

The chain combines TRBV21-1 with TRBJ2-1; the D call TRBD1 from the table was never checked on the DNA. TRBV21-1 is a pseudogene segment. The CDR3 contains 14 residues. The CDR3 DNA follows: TGTGCCAGCAGCCCGAGGGGGCAGAACAATGAGCAGTTCTTC. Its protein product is CASSPRGQNNEQFF.

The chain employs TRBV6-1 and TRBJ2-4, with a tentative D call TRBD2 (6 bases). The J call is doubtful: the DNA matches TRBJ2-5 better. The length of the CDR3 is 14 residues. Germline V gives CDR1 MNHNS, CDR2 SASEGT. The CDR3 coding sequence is TGTGCCAGCAGCGACCCGGGACTCCAAGAGACCCAGTACTTC. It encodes CASSDPGLQETQYF.

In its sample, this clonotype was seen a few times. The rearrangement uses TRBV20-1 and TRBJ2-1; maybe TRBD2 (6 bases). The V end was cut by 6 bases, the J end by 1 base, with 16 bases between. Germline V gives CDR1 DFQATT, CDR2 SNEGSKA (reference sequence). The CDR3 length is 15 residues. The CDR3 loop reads CSAPPLAESYNEQFF. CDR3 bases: TGCAGTGCGCCGCCACTAGCAGAGTCCTACAATGAGCAGTTCTTC.

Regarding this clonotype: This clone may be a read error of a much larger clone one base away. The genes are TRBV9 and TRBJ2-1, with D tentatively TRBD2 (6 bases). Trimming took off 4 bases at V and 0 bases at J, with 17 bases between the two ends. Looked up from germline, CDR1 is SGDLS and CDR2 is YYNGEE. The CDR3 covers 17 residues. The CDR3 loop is CASSPRQGTSSYNEQFF. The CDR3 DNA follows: TGTGCCAGCAGCCCCCGCCAAGGGACTTCCTCCTACAATGAGCAGTTCTTC.

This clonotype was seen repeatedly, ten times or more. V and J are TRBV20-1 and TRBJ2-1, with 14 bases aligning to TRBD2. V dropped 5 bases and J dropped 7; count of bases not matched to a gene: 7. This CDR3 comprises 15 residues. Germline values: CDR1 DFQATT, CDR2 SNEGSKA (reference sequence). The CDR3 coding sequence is TGCAGTGCTCACAAAGGGACTAGCGGGAGTAATGAGCAGTTCTTC. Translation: CSAHKGTSGSNEQFF.

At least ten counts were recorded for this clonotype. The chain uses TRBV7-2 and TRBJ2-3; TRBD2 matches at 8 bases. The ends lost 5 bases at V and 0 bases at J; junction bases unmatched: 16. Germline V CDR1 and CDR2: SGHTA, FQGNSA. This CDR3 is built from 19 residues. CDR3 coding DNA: TGTGCCAGCAGCGCAAAAAGGGCAACTAGCGGACGGAGCACAGATACGCAGTATTTT. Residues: CASSAKRATSGRSTDTQYF.

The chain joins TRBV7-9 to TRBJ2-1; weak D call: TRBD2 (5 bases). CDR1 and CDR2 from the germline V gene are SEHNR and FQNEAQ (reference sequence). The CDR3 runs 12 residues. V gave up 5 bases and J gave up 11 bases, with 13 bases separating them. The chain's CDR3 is CASSGLDSQQFF. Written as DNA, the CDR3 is TGTGCCAGCAGCGGACTCGACTCCCAGCAGTTCTTC.

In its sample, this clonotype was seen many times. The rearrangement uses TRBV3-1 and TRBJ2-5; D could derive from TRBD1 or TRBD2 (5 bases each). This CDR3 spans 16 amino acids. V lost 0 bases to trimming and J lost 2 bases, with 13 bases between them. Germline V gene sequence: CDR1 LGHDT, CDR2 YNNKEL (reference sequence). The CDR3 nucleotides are TGTGCCAGCAGCCAAGATGGGAGAACAGGACAAGAGACCCAGTACTTC. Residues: CASSQDGRTGQETQYF.

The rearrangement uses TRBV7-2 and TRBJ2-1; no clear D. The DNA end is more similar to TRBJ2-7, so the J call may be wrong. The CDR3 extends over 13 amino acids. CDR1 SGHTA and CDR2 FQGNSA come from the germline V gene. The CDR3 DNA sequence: TGTGCCAGCACCGAAACTGGTTACAATGAGCAGTACTTC. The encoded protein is CASTETGYNEQYF.